The clone carrying this T cell receptor beta chain was detected only a few times. Its specificity is unknown. These data are taken from a study of beta chain features in type 1 diabetes. Looking at the study overall: The study examined about 100 million sorted cells across all samples.

Every isolated RNA sample was fully reverse transcribed, so sequencing captured expressed TCRB transcripts. The assay was immunoSEQ multiplex PCR, and TCRdb's table has in-frame clones only and misses some. This table holds almost 350,000 clones, approximately 10% found once. Purity above 95% was achieved in all sorted populations. Study findings and constraints: The study found moderately but significantly shorter TCRB CDR3s in all four CD4+ subsets of Type 1 diabetes patients. It was possible that PCR favored shorter templates, equally so in patients and controls.

The CDR3 consists of 13 residues. V was trimmed by 4 bases and J by 0 bases, leaving 7 bases between them. CDR1 SEHNR and CDR2 FQNEAQ come from the germline V gene (reference sequence). This chain joins TRBV7-9 and TRBJ2-7; D not resolved. The source material was central memory CD4+ T cells from blood. This TCR derives from a man aged 25-45 years with type 1 diabetes. CDR3 bases: TGTGCCAGCAGCTACACAGTCTCCTACGAGCAGTACTTC. Translating it yields CASSYTVSYEQYF. Combining the CDR3 with reference TRBV7-9 and TRBJ2-7 gives the whole variable domain DTGVSQNPRHKITKRGQNVTFRCDPISEHNRLYWYRQTLGQGPEFLTYFQNEAQLEKSRLLSDRFSAERPKGSFSTLEIQRTEQGDSAMYLCASSYTVSYEQYFGPGTRLTVT.